This T cell receptor (beta chain) originates from a study of glioma-infiltrating T cells. Overall study findings and caveats: Tissue and blood shared very few CDR3 sequences. Tissue-blood divergence was below expectation in non-neoplastic patients, above in gliomas.

Trimming removed 6 bases from V and 3 bases from J, with 21 bases in between. Germline lookup yields CDR1 MNHNS and CDR2 SASEGT. The CDR3 is 17 residues long. In its sample, this clonotype was seen many times. Its antigen is undetermined. Using RNA template, CDR3s of TCR alpha and beta were amplified with iRepertoire arm-PCR. Input was about 100-450 ng of tissue mRNA or PBMC total RNA. TCRdb re-called the multiplex PCR reads through MiXCR, storing one row per CDR3 protein. Among under 200,000 distinct CDR3 sequences listed, about 40% were seen once. Sequencing was performed on glioma tissue, nonneoplastic brain tissue, or PBMCs (not recorded which). The TCR was taken from a human donor with low-grade glioma or glioblastoma, undergoing nonglioma brain surgery, or in good health (not recorded which). The chain couples TRBV6-1 to TRBJ1-5; D gene ambiguous. The DNA for the CDR3 is TGTGCCAGCAGCTTTGGACCGAACCTCTCAAACAATCAGCCCCAGCATTTT. This codes for CASSFGPNLSNNQPQHF.